The next 19 T cell receptor beta chains were all read from a single sample in a study of T cell clonality in common variable immunodeficiency (dated by TCRdb to the mid-2010s). The method behind the library was the immunoSEQ multiplex PCR assay. TCRdb obtained this table from immuneACCESS and retained in-frame rearrangements with V and J assigned. These tables miss some clones; where compared with another copy, unresolved V genes account for less than half of the shortfall, and the remainder is unexplained. In this sample the table shows 40,000 to 45,000 clones, and no singletons are among them. The leading ten clones occupy over 1.1% of the sample. Sequences were obtained from peripheral blood mononuclear cells. The receptors come from a person between 18 and 75 years old in good health.

A remark on this clone: Read coverage stops 3 residues before the CDR3 terminus; the germline J gene supplies the remainder. The chain joins TRBV30 to TRBJ2-3; 7 bases agree with TRBD1. CDR3 length equals 14 residues. Germline CDR1 and CDR2: GTSNPN and SVGIG (reference sequence). The CDR3 reads CAWRTGTANQPQYF. The DNA read from the CDR3 is TGTGCCTGGAGGACGGGGACAGCAAATCAGCCG.

This clone was counted many times. The read stops 3 residues short of the end of the CDR3; the missing end is completed from the germline J gene. V is TRBV2 and J is TRBJ1-4; 12 bases are shared with TRBD1. The CDR3 consists of 17 residues. Germline V gives CDR1 SNHLY, CDR2 FYNNEI. Unmatched junction bases numbered 12, after V lost 6 bases and J lost 7 bases. CDR3 bases read: TGTGCCAGCAGAACCGGGACAGGGGGCTTGAGAAGTGAAAAA. Translating gives CASRTGTGGLRSEK. The CDR3 reads in full as CASRTGTGGLRSEKLFF.

On this clone: From the germline J gene comes the end of the CDR3, since the read stops 3 residues before it. V usage is TRBV7-2 and J usage is TRBJ1-1; TRBD1 might be the D (6 bases). Looked up from germline, CDR1 is SGHTA and CDR2 is FQGNSA. The CDR3 totals 13 residues. With 1 base removed from V and 6 bases from J, the gap between germline ends came to 9 bases. CDR3 DNA (partial): TGTGCCAGCAGCTTAGGGACAGTAGCTGAA. Amino acid sequence: CASSLGTVAE. The entire CDR3 reads CASSLGTVAEAFF.

This clone was observed many times. The CDR3 is cut off 3 residues early in the read; its end comes from the germline J gene. The chain couples TRBV5-1 to TRBJ1-1; tentative D call: TRBD1 (6 bases). This CDR3 has 14 amino acids. Germline CDR1 reads SGHRS; CDR2 reads YFSETQ. V lost 0 bases, J lost 2 bases, and 8 bases lay in between. The CDR3 bases that were read are TGCGCCAGCAGCTTGGCAGGGGCCAACACTGAA. Protein sequence: CASSLAGANTE. The whole CDR3 sequence reads CASSLAGANTEAFF.

This clone has ten or more counts. The CDR3 end is not reached by the read, which stops 3 residues before it; the germline J gene fills it in. The chain couples TRBV9 to TRBJ2-3; TRBD2 aligns across 9 bases. V was clipped by 3 bases and J by 4 bases; unmatched bases: 9. CDR1 SGDLS and CDR2 YYNGEE come from the germline V gene. The CDR3 length is 16 residues. The CDR3 DNA, read in part, is TGTGCCAGCAGCGCCGGACTAGCGCGGTGGTCAGATACG. It codes for CASSAGLARWSDT. The whole CDR3 protein is CASSAGLARWSDTQYF. The complete variable domain, with remaining parts taken from reference TRBV9 and TRBJ2-3, reads DSGVTQTPKHLITATGQRVTLRCSPRSGDLSVYWYQQSLDQGLQFLIQYYNGEERAKGNILERFSAQQFPDLHSELNLSSLELGDSALYFCASSAGLARWSDTQYFGPGTRLTVL.

Note on this clone: The read gets to within 3 residues of the CDR3 end, and the germline J gene fills in the rest. The chain has TRBV20-1 and TRBJ2-7, with D possibly being TRBD2 (6 bases). Deletions cut 5 bases from V and 4 bases from J, with 18 bases between. In germline, CDR1 is DFQATT, CDR2 SNEGSKA (reference sequence). CDR3 size: 14 residues. The sequenced CDR3 bases are TGCAGTGCTGGGGACTCTTCCTCGTTATACGAG. The encoded protein is CSAGDSSSLYE. The full CDR3 protein is CSAGDSSSLYEQYF.

This clone showed up many times. The CDR3 extends 3 residues past the end of the read, so its final part is completed from the germline J gene. V and J are TRBV20-1 and TRBJ2-5; a weak D match, TRBD2 (6 bases). Trimming left V 3 bases short and J 5 bases short, with 19 bases between. The CDR3 has 15 amino acids. Per germline, CDR1 DFQATT and CDR2 SNEGSKA (reference sequence). CDR3 sequence reads: CSASVVAVSGETQYF. The part of the CDR3 DNA that was read is TGCAGTGCTAGTGTGGTAGCGGTGAGTGGGGAGACC.

This clone was recorded many times. This CDR3 is CSAERTSGHLEQFF. Incomplete CDR3 DNA: TGCAGTGCGGAACGGACTAGCGGGCATCTTGAG. The chain employs TRBV20-1 and TRBJ2-1; 11 bases are shared with TRBD2. The DNA ends 3 residues before the CDR3 does, and the rest of the CDR3 is filled in from the germline J gene. The ends lost 6 bases at V and 9 bases at J; junction bases unmatched: 10. This CDR3 has 14 amino acids. Germline lookup yields CDR1 DFQATT and CDR2 SNEGSKA (reference sequence).

At least ten counts were recorded for this clone. The read terminates 3 residues ahead of where the CDR3 ends, so the germline J gene completes it. This chain connects TRBV3-1 (or the pseudogene TRBV3-2) to TRBJ2-2, with 11 bases identical to TRBD2. This CDR3 is 16 amino acids long. The germline V gene encodes CDR1 LGHDT and CDR2 YNNKEL (reference sequence). V shed 4 bases, J shed 7 bases, and the junction held 8 bases outside the gene matches. The part of the CDR3 DNA that was read is TGTGCCAGCAGCCGATTAGCGGGAGGGCCGATCGGGGAG. As protein: CASSRLAGGPIGE. The complete CDR3 protein is CASSRLAGGPIGELFF.

This clone has ten or more counts. The sequence runs out 3 residues before the end of the CDR3; the remainder is reconstructed from the germline J gene. The V gene is TRBV7-9, the J gene TRBJ2-1, with 9 positions matching TRBD2. Germline assignment: CDR1 SEHNR and CDR2 FQNEAQ (reference sequence). This CDR3 contains 15 residues. The J segment lost 9 bases and the V segment lost 2 bases, leaving 8 bases of the junction unmatched. The CDR3 here is CASSLWREGRSEQFF. The DNA read from the CDR3 is TGTGCCAGCAGCTTATGGCGGGAGGGAAGGAGTGAG. The whole variable domain, remainder taken from reference TRBV7-9 and TRBJ2-1, is DTGVSQNPRHKITKRGQNVTFRCDPISEHNRLYWYRQTLGQGPEFLTYFQNEAQLEKSRLLSDRFSAERPKGSFSTLEIQRTEQGDSAMYLCASSLWREGRSEQFFGPGTRLTVL.

This clone was recorded many times. The read ends 3 residues shy of where the CDR3 ends; the end is completed using the germline J gene. This chain uses TRBV5-1 with TRBJ2-2; D is possibly TRBD1 (7 bases). There are 14 residues in the CDR3. In germline, CDR1 is SGHRS, CDR2 YFSETQ. With 5 bases removed from V and 7 bases from J, the gap between germline ends came to 15 bases. CDR3 sequence reads: CASRAGTAGGELFF. The DNA read from the CDR3 is TGCGCCAGCAGAGCCGGGACAGCGGGCGGGGAG. The full variable domain, rest sourced from reference TRBV5-1 and TRBJ2-2, is KAGVTQTPRYLIKTRGQQVTLSCSPISGHRSVSWYQQTPGQGLQFLFEYFSETQRNKGNFPGRFSGRQFSNSRSEMNVSTLELGDSALYLCASRAGTAGGELFFGEGSRLTVL.

Ten or more counts support this clone. The missing CDR3 end, 3 residues past where the read stops, is filled in from the germline J gene. V and J are TRBV2 and TRBJ2-7; 10 bases agree with TRBD1. In germline, CDR1 is SNHLY, CDR2 FYNNEI. The CDR3 is 16 residues long. Losses at the gene ends were 6 bases for V and 5 bases for J; bases not matched to a gene: 13. The CDR3: CASRPESGTGANEQYF. Incomplete CDR3 DNA: TGTGCCAGCAGGCCCGAGTCCGGGACAGGGGCCAACGAG.

This clone was seen many times. The read falls 3 residues short of the CDR3 end, and the missing part is taken from the germline J gene. The V and J genes are TRBV20-1 and TRBJ2-7; 9 positions agree with TRBD2. The CDR3 runs to 13 residues. J gave up 2 bases and V 4 bases, and 3 bases lay outside the gene matches. Looked up from germline, CDR1 is DFQATT and CDR2 is SNEGSKA (reference sequence). The covered CDR3 bases are TGCAGTGCTATAGCGGGAGTAACCTACGAG. The encoded protein is CSAIAGVTYE. The full CDR3 reads CSAIAGVTYEQYF.

Ten or more counts support this clone. The read terminates 3 residues ahead of where the CDR3 ends, so the germline J gene completes it. This specimen includes other DNA sequences encoding the same CDR3. V gene TRBV5-6 combines with J gene TRBJ2-6, with D tentatively TRBD1 (6 bases). Trimming shortened V by 2 bases and J by 3 bases, and 9 bases separated the two germline ends. Looked up from germline, CDR1 is SGHDT and CDR2 is YYEEEE. This CDR3 comprises 15 residues. The CDR3 bases that were read are TGTGCCAGCAGCTTTAACAGGGTTGGGGCCAACGTC. Translation gives CASSFNRVGANV. The full CDR3 sequence reads CASSFNRVGANVLTF.

This clone appeared many times. The sequenced fragment ends 3 residues before the CDR3 boundary, so the rest is inferred from the germline J gene. This specimen includes other DNA sequences encoding the same CDR3. The chain links TRBV6-2 or TRBV6-3 to TRBJ1-1; tentative D call: TRBD1 (5 bases). This CDR3 has 14 amino acids. Germline CDR1 MNHEY, CDR2 SVGEGT. V dropped 4 bases and J dropped 0 bases, with 9 bases sitting between them. The CDR3 DNA, read in part, is TGTGCCAGCAGTTCCGGACACCTGAACACTGAA. Translating gives CASSSGHLNTE. The full CDR3 protein reads CASSSGHLNTEAFF.

The part of the CDR3 DNA that was read is TGTGCCAGCTCACCACTAACCCCGGGGGTAGCTACTGGGGCCAACGTG. Its protein product is CASSPLTPGVATGANV. The entire CDR3 protein is CASSPLTPGVATGANVLFF. The chain couples TRBV18 to TRBJ2-2; D possibly corresponds to TRBD2 (6 bases). The CDR3 end lies 3 residues beyond the end of the read and is filled in from the germline J gene. The CDR3 sequence is 19 residues long. The germline gives CDR1 KGHSH, CDR2 LQKENI.

The CDR3 loop reads CASSLMSGTQSEQFF. Partial CDR3 DNA: TGTGCCAGCAGCTTAATGAGCGGGACGCAAAGTGAG. The chain employs TRBV7-6 and TRBJ2-1; 7 bases fit TRBD2. The missing CDR3 end, 3 residues past where the read stops, is filled in from the germline J gene. The germline V gene has CDR1 SGHVS and CDR2 FNYEAQ. V was clipped by 2 bases and J by 9 bases; unmatched bases: 10. This CDR3 has 15 amino acids.

This clone has ten or more counts. Read data end 3 residues before the CDR3 end; the end is taken from the germline J gene. V gene TRBV7-8 combines with J gene TRBJ1-4, with no clear D. The germline gives CDR1 SGHVS, CDR2 FQNEAQ. The CDR3 sequence is 14 residues long. Between the trimmed V and J ends, which lost 3 bases and 0 bases, there was a span of 5 bases. CDR3 bases read: TGTGCCAGCAGCTTCTTCTCAACTAATGAAAAA. Its protein is CASSFFSTNEK. From start to end, the CDR3 is CASSFFSTNEKLFF.

The table lists this clone with a few counts. The read finishes 3 residues shy of the CDR3 end, and the germline J gene is used to complete it. The chain has TRBV7-9 and TRBJ2-1, with D possibly TRBD2 on 6 matching bases. Per germline, CDR1 SEHNR and CDR2 FQNEAQ (reference sequence). The CDR3 runs 14 residues. The CDR3 region is CSSSLISGEDEQFF. The CDR3 DNA, read in part, is TGTAGCAGCAGCTTAATTAGCGGAGAGGATGAG.